The entry below describes one TCR beta chain. This entry belongs to a study of T cell changes during pregnancy in multiple sclerosis. With 0 bases removed from V and 1 base from J, the gap between germline ends came to 18 bases. Germline CDR1 LGHNA, CDR2 YNFKEQ. CDR3 length: 18 residues. Only in-frame clones appear in the TCRdb table, and some are missing; sequencing was by immunoSEQ multiplex PCR. The repertoire holds fewer than 40,000 clones, with 85% to 95% as singletons. The chain employs TRBV4-2 and TRBJ1-2, with TRBD1 as a possible D gene (5 bases). The source is a female donor with multiple sclerosis, enrolled in a pregnancy study. Here the sequenced sample was CD4+ T cells from peripheral blood mononuclear cells, taken in the second trimester of pregnancy. The CDR3 bases are TGTGCCAGCAGCCAAGAGACCTCTCGACAGTACCATAACTATGGCTACACCTTC. It codes for CASSQETSRQYHNYGYTF.